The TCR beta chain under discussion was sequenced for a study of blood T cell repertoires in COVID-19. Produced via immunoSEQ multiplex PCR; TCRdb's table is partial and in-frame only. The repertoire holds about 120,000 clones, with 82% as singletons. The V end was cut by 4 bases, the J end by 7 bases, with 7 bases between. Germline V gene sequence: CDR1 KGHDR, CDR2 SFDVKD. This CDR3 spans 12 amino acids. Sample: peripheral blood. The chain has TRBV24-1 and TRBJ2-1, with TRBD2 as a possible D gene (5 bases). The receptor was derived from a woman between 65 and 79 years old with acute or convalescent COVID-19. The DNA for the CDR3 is TGTGCCACCAGTGAGGGCGGGAATGAGCAGTTCTTC. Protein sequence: CATSEGGNEQFF.